A selection of T cell receptor beta chains follows, all from one sample in a study of blood T cells in healthy people across ages. TCRdb passed the 5' RACE reads through MiXCR, listing each CDR3 protein once. The table lists about 690,000 distinct CDR3 sequences, around 38% of them singletons. The sample was blood. These receptors all come from a man of 80 years or more in good health. Each CDR3 is given with its conserved first and last residue. The order of the fields is D gene, V gene, clone size, J gene, CDR3 DNA, CDR3 protein. D genes are given only for firm matches. The size entry is marked missing in some rows and otherwise reads once, few, many or a size class.

D gene: -; V gene: TRBV20-1; clone size: few; J gene: TRBJ1-1; CDR3 DNA: TGCAGTGCTAGAGCGGTACAGGGTGGCACTGAAGCTTTCTTT; CDR3 protein: CSARAVQGGTEAFF
D gene: -; V gene: TRBV6-2/TRBV6-3; clone size: -; J gene: TRBJ2-7; CDR3 DNA: TGTGCCAGCAGGGCGAGGGCCTCCTACGAGCAGTACTTC; CDR3 protein: CASRARASYEQYF
D gene: -; V gene: TRBV24-1; clone size: few; J gene: TRBJ2-5; CDR3 DNA: TGTGCCACCAGTGATCTTGACAAGCAAGAGACCCAGTACTTC; CDR3 protein: CATSDLDKQETQYF
D gene: -; V gene: TRBV3-1; clone size: -; J gene: TRBJ2-6; CDR3 DNA: TGTGCCAGCAGCAAAACCTCTGGGGCCAACGTCCTGACTTTC; CDR3 protein: CASSKTSGANVLTF
D gene: -; V gene: TRBV20-1; clone size: -; J gene: TRBJ2-7; CDR3 DNA: TGCAATGCTAGCCCTAGCTACTACGAGCAGTACTTC; CDR3 protein: CNASPSYYEQYF
D gene: TRBD2; V gene: TRBV20-1; clone size: -; J gene: TRBJ2-1; CDR3 DNA: TGCAGTGTGGCGCGACTAGCGGACAATGAGCAGTTCTTC; CDR3 protein: CSVARLADNEQFF
D gene: -; V gene: TRBV2; clone size: -; J gene: TRBJ2-1; CDR3 DNA: TGTGCCAGCAGTGAACGGGCCTTGCCTGGGGATGAGCAGTTCTTC; CDR3 protein: CASSERALPGDEQFF
D gene: -; V gene: TRBV12-3/TRBV12-4; clone size: -; J gene: TRBJ1-1; CDR3 DNA: TGTGCCAGCAGTTTAAACAGGGAGGGTGAAGCTTTCTTT; CDR3 protein: CASSLNREGEAFF
D gene: TRBD2; V gene: TRBV6-2/TRBV6-3; clone size: -; J gene: TRBJ2-1; CDR3 DNA: TGTGCCAGCAGTAACGGACTAGCGGGAGTACTTTCCTACAATGAGCAGTTCTTC; CDR3 protein: CASSNGLAGVLSYNEQFF
D gene: TRBD1; V gene: TRBV12-3/TRBV12-4; clone size: -; J gene: TRBJ2-5; CDR3 DNA: TGTGTCAGCAGTTCCCTACGGACAGGGATGCAAGAGACCCAGTACTTC; CDR3 protein: CVSSSLRTGMQETQYF
D gene: -; V gene: TRBV20-1; clone size: -; J gene: TRBJ2-1; CDR3 DNA: TGCAGTGCCTGGCTTGGCCAGCGGCGGAATGAGCAGTTCTTC; CDR3 protein: CSAWLGQRRNEQFF
D gene: -; V gene: TRBV27; clone size: -; J gene: TRBJ2-1; CDR3 DNA: TGTGCCAGCACAGAGCGAGTTAGCTCCTACAATGAGCGGTTCTTC; CDR3 protein: CASTERVSSYNERFF
D gene: -; V gene: TRBV4-2; clone size: few; J gene: TRBJ2-5; CDR3 DNA: TGTGCCAGCAGCCCCCCCGGGGGGCGACAAGAGACCCAGTACTTC; CDR3 protein: CASSPPGGRQETQYF
D gene: -; V gene: TRBV28; clone size: -; J gene: TRBJ2-1; CDR3 DNA: TGTGCCAGCAGTCTAGGTGGGCTCCCCGGGGAGCAGTTCTTC; CDR3 protein: CASSLGGLPGEQFF
D gene: -; V gene: TRBV3-1; clone size: few; J gene: TRBJ2-7; CDR3 DNA: TGTGCCAGCAGCCGAGGCCAGACAGGATCCTACGAGCAGTACTTC; CDR3 protein: CASSRGQTGSYEQYF
D gene: TRBD2; V gene: TRBV7-2; clone size: -; J gene: TRBJ2-6; CDR3 DNA: TGTGCCAGCAGCTTAGTAGCGGGAGCCGGGGGTGGGGCCAACGTCCTGACTTTC; CDR3 protein: CASSLVAGAGGGANVLTF
D gene: -; V gene: TRBV6-6; clone size: -; J gene: TRBJ2-3; CDR3 DNA: TGTGCCAGCACCCTCGAGGAAGGGCAGGCGCGGTATTTT; CDR3 protein: CASTLEEGQARYF
D gene: -; V gene: TRBV5-1; clone size: once; J gene: TRBJ1-1; CDR3 DNA: TGCGCCAGCAGGCAAGATTTGAACACTGAAGCTTTCTTT; CDR3 protein: CASRQDLNTEAFF
D gene: -; V gene: TRBV14; clone size: few; J gene: TRBJ2-1; CDR3 DNA: TGTACCAGCAGCCAAGTAAGTGGGAATGAGCAGTTCTTC; CDR3 protein: CTSSQVSGNEQFF
D gene: TRBD1; V gene: TRBV25-1; clone size: -; J gene: TRBJ2-7; CDR3 DNA: TGTGCCAGCAGTGAACGACCCGGGACAGCCCGTTACGAGCAGTACTTC; CDR3 protein: CASSERPGTARYEQYF
D gene: TRBD2; V gene: TRBV5-5; clone size: -; J gene: TRBJ2-3; CDR3 DNA: TGTGCCAGCAGCCGAATAGCGGGGAGACCTGAAGATACGCAGTATTTT; CDR3 protein: CASSRIAGRPEDTQYF
D gene: -; V gene: TRBV7-2; clone size: few; J gene: TRBJ2-3; CDR3 DNA: TGTGCCAGCAGCTTAGTGGGGTTAGCAACGAGCACAGATACGCAGTATTTT; CDR3 protein: CASSLVGLATSTDTQYF
D gene: -; V gene: TRBV6-2/TRBV6-3; clone size: -; J gene: TRBJ2-2; CDR3 DNA: TGTGCCAGCAACAAAGACCAGAACACCGGGGAGCTGTTTTTT; CDR3 protein: CASNKDQNTGELFF
D gene: -; V gene: TRBV20-1; clone size: -; J gene: TRBJ1-5; CDR3 DNA: TGCAGTGCTTCCGGGACTTCTAGCAATCAGCCCCAGCATTTT; CDR3 protein: CSASGTSSNQPQHF
D gene: TRBD1; V gene: TRBV4-3; clone size: -; J gene: TRBJ1-3; CDR3 DNA: TGCGCCAGCAGCCAAGGGGACAGAAGAGGAAACACCATATATTTT; CDR3 protein: CASSQGDRRGNTIYF
D gene: -; V gene: TRBV20-1; clone size: few; J gene: TRBJ2-7; CDR3 DNA: TGCAGTGCTACCCCCTCGGGGCATTCCTACGAGCAGTACTTC; CDR3 protein: CSATPSGHSYEQYF
D gene: -; V gene: TRBV7-8; clone size: -; J gene: TRBJ2-1; CDR3 DNA: TGTGCCAGCAGCTTCGGACGCCTCAATGAGCAGTTCTTC; CDR3 protein: CASSFGRLNEQFF
D gene: TRBD1; V gene: TRBV3-1; clone size: -; J gene: TRBJ2-1; CDR3 DNA: TGTGCCAGCAGCCAATCGGGATCGTCGGGACAGGGCTACTACAATGAGCAGTTCTTC; CDR3 protein: CASSQSGSSGQGYYNEQFF
D gene: -; V gene: TRBV6-1; clone size: -; J gene: TRBJ1-4; CDR3 DNA: TGTGCCAGCAGTGGGCTAGACGAAAAACTGTTTTTT; CDR3 protein: CASSGLDEKLFF
D gene: TRBD2; V gene: TRBV6-2/TRBV6-3; clone size: once; J gene: TRBJ2-7; CDR3 DNA: TGTGCCAGCAGGACTAGCGAATACGAGCAGTACTTC; CDR3 protein: CASRTSEYEQYF